Listed here are 24 T cell receptor beta chains from one sample, sequenced in a study of blood T cell repertoires in COVID-19. Sequenced by immunoSEQ multiplex PCR; TCRdb stores in-frame clones only, minus some. The sample lists around 300,000 clones, 80% to 90% occurring once. What was sequenced was peripheral blood. These receptors were taken from a man between 25 and 39 years old with active or convalescent COVID-19.

The CDR3 DNA sequence: TGCGCCAGCAGCCAAGATTTAGGGACTAGCGAATCCGGGGAGCTGTTTTTT. Its translation is CASSQDLGTSESGELFF. The chain uses TRBV4-3 and TRBJ2-2, with 10 bases aligning to TRBD2. V lost 0 bases to trimming and J lost 6 bases; unmatched junction nucleotides: 7. The CDR3 extends over 17 amino acids. The germline V gene encodes CDR1 LGHNA and CDR2 YSLEER.

The gene calls are TRBV12-3 or TRBV12-4 and TRBJ2-1, with D unclear. This CDR3 comprises 12 residues. V was clipped by 6 bases and J by 1 base, with 4 bases between them. CDR3 in amino acids: CASRESYNEQFF. The CDR3 nucleotides read TGTGCCAGCAGGGAGTCCTACAATGAGCAGTTCTTC.

This chain uses TRBV5-1 with TRBJ2-3, with TRBD2 matching 9 bases. Germline CDR1 is SGHRS and CDR2 is YFSETQ. V was pared by 4 bases and J by 1 base, with 7 bases of the junction left unmatched. The CDR3 contains 16 residues. This chain's CDR3 is CASSGVVAGGTDTQYF. CDR3 DNA sequence: TGCGCCAGCAGCGGGGTAGTAGCGGGGGGCACAGATACGCAGTATTTT.

The genes are TRBV5-4 and TRBJ1-1, with D perhaps TRBD1 (6 bases). Per the germline V gene, CDR1 is SGHNT and CDR2 is YYREEE (reference sequence). CDR3 size: 10 residues. This CDR3 reads CAAGDTEAFF. The CDR3 coding sequence is TGTGCGGCAGGGGACACTGAAGCTTTCTTT.

On this clone itself: This sample also contains other DNA sequences that code for the same CDR3. This chain joins TRBV19 and TRBJ2-7; TRBD1 is a possible D gene (6 bases). This CDR3 spans 14 amino acids. In germline, CDR1 is LNHDA, CDR2 SQIVND (reference sequence). Deletions cut 6 bases from V and 0 bases from J, with 12 bases between. CDR3 DNA sequence: TGTGCCAGTAGCCCTGGGGGCTACTCCTACGAGCAGTACTTC. As protein: CASSPGGYSYEQYF.

The chain's CDR3 is CASSWGTPFSAGELFF. The CDR3 coding sequence is TGTGCCAGCAGTTGGGGGACACCCTTTAGCGCCGGGGAGCTGTTTTTT. This chain joins TRBV6-5 and TRBJ2-2; D is perhaps TRBD1 (6 bases). Germline CDR1 and CDR2: MNHEY and SVGAGI. The V end was cut by 4 bases, the J end by 6 bases, with 18 bases between. This CDR3 region has 16 residues.

In its sample, this clone was seen a few times. J is TRBJ1-5 and V is TRBV6-6, with a weak D call TRBD1 (5 bases). The CDR3 consists of 14 residues. Germline values: CDR1 MNHNY, CDR2 SVGAGI (reference sequence). V gave up 8 bases and J gave up 1 base, with 12 bases separating them. Written as DNA, the CDR3 is TGTGCCAGCGGTTCGGGGGGGAGCAATCAGCCCCAGCATTTT. Amino acids: CASGSGGSNQPQHF.

The rearrangement uses TRBV16 and TRBJ2-7; 7 nucleotides line up with TRBD2. From germline, CDR1 is KGHSY and CDR2 FQNENV. Trimming cost V 2 bases and J 2 bases; bases outside gene matches: 6. The CDR3 is 15 amino acids. The CDR3 sequence is CASSQATSSPYEQYF. The CDR3 bases are TGTGCCAGCAGCCAAGCGACTAGCAGCCCCTACGAGCAGTACTTC.

The V call is TRBV6-5, the J call TRBJ2-5, with 9 positions matching TRBD1. Germline V lookup: CDR1 MNHEY, CDR2 SVGAGI. Trimming removed 5 bases from V and 5 bases from J; junction bases left unmatched: 6. The CDR3 is made up of 14 amino acids. The CDR3 spells CASSTGTGYETQYF. As DNA, the CDR3 is TGTGCCAGCAGTACCGGGACAGGGTACGAGACCCAGTACTTC.

The CDR3 protein is CASSPFRDRALAGELFF. CDR3 coding DNA: TGTGCCAGCAGTCCATTCCGGGACAGGGCTCTAGCCGGGGAGCTGTTTTTT. The chain employs TRBV2 and TRBJ2-2; 9 bases are shared with TRBD1. The CDR3 is 17 amino acids. Germline V gives CDR1 SNHLY, CDR2 FYNNEI. J gave up 6 bases and V 5 bases, and 13 bases lay outside the gene matches.

The rearrangement links TRBV4-3 to TRBJ2-2; 9 nucleotides match TRBD2. The germline gives CDR1 LGHNA, CDR2 YSLEER. CDR3 length: 21 amino acids. Germline trimming cut 0 bases from V and 2 bases from J; bases unmatched to any gene: 16. CDR3 amino acids: CASSQDLGRLAGPPNTGELFF. The CDR3 DNA is TGCGCCAGCAGCCAAGACCTCGGCCGGCTAGCGGGGCCACCTAACACCGGGGAGCTGTTTTTT.

For this clone: This CDR3 is also generated by other DNA sequences in the sample. DNA for the CDR3: TGTGCCAGCAGCGTCAGGGTTAACACCGGGGAGCTGTTTTTT. This translates into CASSVRVNTGELFF. The chain couples TRBV9 to TRBJ2-2, with D tentatively TRBD1 (5 bases). There are 14 residues in the CDR3. Germline lookup yields CDR1 SGDLS and CDR2 YYNGEE. Trimming removed 2 bases at V and 2 bases at J, with 7 bases between.

This clone appeared a few times. The genes are TRBV27 and TRBJ1-5; D remains ambiguous. Between the trimmed V and J ends, which lost 4 bases and 6 bases, there was a span of 10 bases. The CDR3 has 13 amino acids. Germline assignment: CDR1 MNHEY and CDR2 SMNVEV (reference sequence). CDR3 nucleotide sequence: TGTGCCAGCAGTTCCATCCTAGGTCAGCCCCAGCATTTT. This sequence encodes CASSSILGQPQHF.

This clone showed up just once. The chain employs TRBV6-6 and TRBJ1-2, with D uncertain. V dropped 7 bases and J dropped 2 bases, with 11 bases sitting between them. CDR3 length: 13 amino acids. Germline V CDR1 and CDR2: MNHNY, SVGAGI (reference sequence). The CDR3 protein is CASTLGRNYGYTF. In nucleotides, the CDR3 is TGTGCCAGCACCCTAGGTCGCAACTATGGCTACACCTTC.

The chain employs TRBV28 and TRBJ2-7, with TRBD2 identical over 10 bases. V gave up 8 bases and J gave up 0 bases; unmatched junction bases: 4. Germline CDR1 MDHEN, CDR2 SYDVKM. The CDR3 contains 14 residues. CDR3 in DNA: TGTGCCAGCGCAAGACTAGCGGGCTCCTACGAGCAGTACTTC. Amino acid sequence: CASARLAGSYEQYF.

The chain carries TRBV28 and TRBJ1-3, with D tentatively TRBD1 (6 bases). The germline V gene has CDR1 MDHEN and CDR2 SYDVKM. V gave up 5 bases and J gave up 4 bases, with 9 bases separating them. CDR3 length: 13 amino acids. The CDR3 DNA reads TGTGCCAGCAGTCTTCAGGGGGGAAACACCATATATTTT. Its protein product is CASSLQGGNTIYF.

V and J are TRBV21-1 and TRBJ1-5. TRBV21-1 is a pseudogene. The CDR3 spans 16 residues. CDR3 DNA sequence: TGTGCCAGCAGCAACTCCTTTGTCGGGGTATATCAGCCCCAGCATTTT. Translated, it gives CASSNSFVGVYQPQHF.

This clone was counted only a few times. This chain links TRBV19 with TRBJ2-2, with 9 bases fitting TRBD1. CDR1 and CDR2 from the germline V gene are LNHDA and SQIVND (reference sequence). With V trimmed by 6 bases and J by 5 bases, 7 bases remained unmatched. The CDR3 is 15 amino acids. The CDR3 DNA sequence: TGTGCCAGTAGGGCCCGGGACAGGGCAACCGGGGAGCTGTTTTTT. Its protein is CASRARDRATGELFF.

CDR3 sequence: CASSLVGTLSTDTQYF. Written as DNA, the CDR3 is TGTGCCAGCAGCTTAGTAGGGACTCTAAGCACAGATACGCAGTATTTT. The chain combines TRBV11-3 with TRBJ2-3; perhaps TRBD2 as D (6 bases). The CDR3 is made up of 16 amino acids. Trimming removed 1 base at V and 0 bases at J, with 11 bases between. The germline gives CDR1 SGHNT, CDR2 YENEEA.

This rearrangement joins TRBV7-2 to TRBJ2-7; 10 bases map to TRBD2. The V segment lost 5 bases and the J segment 4 bases; nucleotides outside the gene matches: 11. The CDR3 has 16 residues. Germline loops: CDR1 SGHTA, CDR2 FQGNSA. The CDR3 reads CASSRSRLAGVYEQYF. CDR3 coding DNA: TGTGCCAGCAGCCGCTCCAGACTAGCGGGCGTTTACGAGCAGTACTTC.

V and J are TRBV11-3 and TRBJ1-1; D remains unclear. The CDR3 has 13 residues. V shed 0 bases and J shed 4 bases, with 6 bases lying between them. Germline-derived CDR1 and CDR2 are SGHNT and YENEEA. The CDR3 here is CASSLDQRTEAFF. DNA for the CDR3: TGTGCCAGCAGCTTAGATCAGCGCACTGAAGCTTTCTTT.

The rearrangement uses TRBV4-3 and TRBJ1-2; no clear D gene. CDR3 length equals 15 residues. V gave up 0 bases and J gave up 6 bases, with 14 bases separating them. Germline V gene data show CDR1 as LGHNA and CDR2 as YSLEER. The CDR3 spells CASSQEDKPVHGYTF. The CDR3, as DNA: TGCGCCAGCAGCCAAGAAGATAAGCCCGTTCATGGCTACACCTTC.

V is TRBV5-1 and J is TRBJ2-1, with D perhaps matching TRBD1 (5 bases). The CDR3 totals 12 residues. V gave up 4 bases and J gave up 7 bases, with 9 bases separating them. Germline loops: CDR1 SGHRS, CDR2 YFSETQ. The CDR3 sequence: CASSTAGNEQFF. As DNA, the CDR3 is TGCGCCAGCAGCACCGCAGGGAATGAGCAGTTCTTC.

The rearrangement uses TRBV24-1 and TRBJ1-2, with 8 nucleotides matching TRBD1. Germline CDR1 and CDR2: KGHDR and SFDVKD. J gave up 4 bases and V 3 bases, and 3 bases lay outside the gene matches. CDR3 length: 14 amino acids. The CDR3 coding sequence is TGTGCCACCAGTGATGCAGGGGGCAGCTATGGCTACACCTTC. Translation: CATSDAGGSYGYTF.